The 19 T cell receptor beta chains given below trace back to one sample, sequenced in a study of T cell responses to AZD1222 COVID-19 vaccine. Sequenced by immunoSEQ multiplex PCR; TCRdb stores in-frame clones only, minus some. The table lists 54,000 or so clones, 87% of them singletons. Sequencing was performed on peripheral blood, taken on day 0 of AZD1222 vaccination. Receptors were obtained from an adult in good health.

The chain has TRBV5-1 and TRBJ1-2, with TRBD1 matching over 10 bases. The germline V gene has CDR1 SGHRS and CDR2 YFSETQ. J gave up 3 bases and V 0 bases, and 5 bases lay outside the gene matches. CDR3 length: 16 residues. The CDR3 sequence is CASSLGGQGVHYGYTF. CDR3 in DNA: TGCGCCAGCAGCTTGGGAGGACAGGGGGTTCACTATGGCTACACCTTC.

The chain is built from TRBV2 and TRBJ1-5, with 10 positions matching TRBD1. Germline CDR1 reads SNHLY; CDR2 reads FYNNEI. V lost 10 bases and J lost 2; bases outside the gene matches: 8. This CDR3 comprises 15 residues. The CDR3 sequence: CATARDRGGNQPQHF. CDR3 bases: TGTGCCACCGCCAGGGACAGGGGCGGCAATCAGCCCCAGCATTTT.

The chain is built from TRBV11-2 and TRBJ2-1; 8 nucleotides match TRBD1. Germline CDR1 and CDR2: SGHAT and FQNNGV. This CDR3 comprises 15 residues. V lost 4 bases and J lost 3; bases outside the gene matches: 5. The CDR3 DNA reads as TGTGCCAGCAGCTCCGGACAGGGACACTACAATGAGCAGTTCTTC. Amino acids: CASSSGQGHYNEQFF.

In DNA form, the CDR3 reads TGTGCCAGCAGCTACGGACAGGGGCCCTTCTACGAGCAGTACTTC. Its protein is CASSYGQGPFYEQYF. The chain has TRBV7-9 and TRBJ2-7; TRBD1 aligns across 9 bases. Trimming removed 4 bases from V and 3 bases from J; junction bases left unmatched: 7. The CDR3 covers 15 residues. Germline lookup yields CDR1 SEHNR and CDR2 FQNEAQ (reference sequence).

The V and J genes are TRBV5-1 and TRBJ1-1; D remains ambiguous. V lost 3 bases, J lost 6 bases, and 15 bases lay in between. CDR1 is SGHRS, CDR2 YFSETQ, per germline. The CDR3 is made up of 14 amino acids. CDR3 in amino acids: CASSYPPRESEAFF. The CDR3, as DNA: TGCGCCAGCAGCTACCCCCCAAGGGAGTCTGAAGCTTTCTTT.

This clone occurred once. This chain joins TRBV19 and TRBJ2-7; D is perhaps TRBD2 (6 bases). The CDR3 is 14 residues long. Trimming shortened V by 9 bases and J by 3 bases, and 18 bases separated the two germline ends. Germline V gene sequence: CDR1 LNHDA, CDR2 SQIVND (reference sequence). CDR3 loop: CASSRQGGIYEQYF. CDR3 DNA sequence: TGTGCCAGCTCAAGGCAGGGAGGAATCTACGAGCAGTACTTC.

This chain links TRBV19 with TRBJ1-2; a possible D gene is TRBD1 (5 bases). V lost 4 bases, J lost 9 bases, and 18 bases lay in between. CDR3 length: 14 amino acids. Germline CDR1 reads LNHDA; CDR2 reads SQIVND (reference sequence). CDR3 sequence: CASSTRVLSSSYTF. The CDR3 nucleotides are TGTGCCAGTAGTACCAGGGTTTTAAGCTCAAGCTACACCTTC.

This chain connects TRBV3-1 (or the pseudogene TRBV3-2) to TRBJ1-5; D call uncertain. The CDR3 length is 16 residues. V was shortened by 0 bases and J by 0 bases, with 9 bases between the two germline ends. Germline lookup yields CDR1 LGHDT and CDR2 YNNKEL (reference sequence). CDR3 in amino acids: CASSQDLKISNQPQHF. The CDR3 nucleotides are TGTGCCAGCAGCCAAGATCTAAAGATTAGCAATCAGCCCCAGCATTTT.

V gene TRBV5-1 combines with J gene TRBJ2-7; D uncertain. V was pared by 4 bases and J by 0 bases, with 5 bases between. The germline V gene encodes CDR1 SGHRS and CDR2 YFSETQ. The CDR3 spans 12 residues. For the CDR3, the DNA is TGCGCCAGCAGCCCAGACTCCTACGAGCAGTACTTC. Amino acids: CASSPDSYEQYF.

The genes are TRBV7-9 and TRBJ2-1; 8 nucleotides align to TRBD2. The CDR3 spans 13 residues. Germline-derived CDR1 and CDR2 are SEHNR and FQNEAQ (reference sequence). After removal of 2 bases from V and 10 bases from J, the junction contained 4 bases not matched to a gene. This chain's CDR3 is CASSLSERGEQFF. In nucleotides, the CDR3 is TGTGCCAGCAGCTTATCCGAGCGGGGGGAGCAGTTCTTC.

V is TRBV6-5 and J is TRBJ2-3; D call uncertain. CDR3 size: 12 residues. The germline CDR1 and CDR2 sequences are MNHEY and SVGAGI. V was shortened by 6 bases and J by 2 bases, with 6 bases between the two germline ends. Written as DNA, the CDR3 is TGTGCCAGCAGGACATCCACAGATACGCAGTATTTT. It yields the protein CASRTSTDTQYF.

The chain carries TRBV12-3 or TRBV12-4 and TRBJ2-7; D is ambiguous. This CDR3 comprises 13 residues. V lost 5 bases and J lost 2, with 10 bases in between. The CDR3, as DNA: TGTGCCAGCAGTCGCGAGGACCCCTACGAGCAGTACTTC. Translated: CASSREDPYEQYF.

The V gene is TRBV2, the J gene TRBJ2-1, with 7 nucleotides matching TRBD2. Germline assignment: CDR1 SNHLY and CDR2 FYNNEI. CDR3 length equals 13 residues. V trimming: 6 bases; J trimming: 9 bases; junction bases outside the gene matches: 8. Here the CDR3 reads CASRGPPGGEQFF. CDR3 nucleotides: TGTGCCAGCAGGGGGCCGCCGGGGGGTGAGCAGTTCTTC.

V usage is TRBV12-3 or TRBV12-4 and J usage is TRBJ1-1; TRBD1 is a possible D gene (5 bases). Trimming stripped 6 bases from V and 10 bases from J, with 18 bases between. The CDR3 runs to 13 residues. The CDR3 spells CASRPGGGRIAFF. The CDR3 DNA sequence: TGTGCCAGCAGACCCGGGGGGGGGAGGATAGCTTTCTTT.

This clone showed up just a few times. The V call is TRBV15, the J call TRBJ2-7, with D possibly matching TRBD1 (5 bases). Trimming took off 0 bases at V and 0 bases at J, with 12 bases between the two ends. CDR3 length equals 16 residues. In germline, CDR1 is LNHNV, CDR2 YYDKDF (reference sequence). The CDR3 nucleotides are TGTGCCACCAGCAGAGATCCAGGGCCAAGCTCCTACGAGCAGTACTTC. Its protein is CATSRDPGPSSYEQYF.

CDR3 in DNA: TGTGCCAGTAGTACGCTGACCGGGGCCGGGAACATTCAGTACTTC. It codes for CASSTLTGAGNIQYF. J is TRBJ2-4 and V is TRBV19; D possibly uses TRBD1 or TRBD2 (5 bases each). The V end was cut by 4 bases, the J end by 7 bases, with 17 bases between. This CDR3 is built from 15 residues. Germline CDR1 LNHDA, CDR2 SQIVND (reference sequence).

This chain joins TRBV4-3 and TRBJ1-1; perhaps TRBD1 as D (6 bases). From germline, CDR1 is LGHNA and CDR2 YSLEER. This CDR3 is built from 16 residues. With 0 bases removed from V and 4 bases from J, the gap between germline ends came to 15 bases. The CDR3 bases are TGCGCCAGCAGCCAAGATAGACTACGGACAGCCACTGAAGCTTTCTTT. Amino acid sequence: CASSQDRLRTATEAFF.

This clone has only one observation. The chain combines TRBV3-1 (or the pseudogene TRBV3-2) with TRBJ1-2; D remains ambiguous. The V and J ends lost 0 bases and 4 bases respectively, with 12 bases between them. This CDR3 comprises 15 residues. Germline CDR1 and CDR2: LGHDT and YNNKEL (reference sequence). CDR3 sequence reads: CASSQDLGRSYGYTF. In nucleotides, the CDR3 is TGTGCCAGCAGCCAAGATCTGGGCAGGTCCTATGGCTACACCTTC.

This clone turned up a few times. This chain joins TRBV25-1 and TRBJ1-5; 7 bases map to TRBD1. The length of the CDR3 is 16 residues. The J segment lost 0 bases and the V segment lost 4 bases, leaving 6 bases of the junction unmatched. Germline CDR1 reads MGHDK; CDR2 reads SYGVNS. The CDR3 sequence is CASSAEQGTSNQPQHF. The CDR3, as DNA: TGTGCCAGCAGTGCCGAACAGGGGACTAGCAATCAGCCCCAGCATTTT. Full variable domain (missing parts from reference TRBV25-1 and TRBJ1-5): EADIYQTPRYLVIGTGKKITLECSQTMGHDKMYWYQQDPGMELHLIHYSYGVNSTEKGDLSSESTVSRIRTEHFPLTLESARPSHTSQYLCASSAEQGTSNQPQHFGDGTRLSIL.